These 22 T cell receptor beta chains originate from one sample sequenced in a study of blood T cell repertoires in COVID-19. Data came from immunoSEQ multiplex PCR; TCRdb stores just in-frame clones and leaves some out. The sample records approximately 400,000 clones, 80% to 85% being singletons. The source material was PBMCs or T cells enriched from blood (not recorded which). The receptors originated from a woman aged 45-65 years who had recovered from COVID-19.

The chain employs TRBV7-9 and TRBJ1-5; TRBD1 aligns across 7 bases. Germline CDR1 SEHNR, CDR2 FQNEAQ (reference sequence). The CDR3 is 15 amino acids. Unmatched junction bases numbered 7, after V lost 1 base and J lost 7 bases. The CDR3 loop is CASSLDQGGGQPQHF. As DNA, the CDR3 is TGTGCCAGCAGCTTAGATCAGGGGGGAGGACAGCCCCAGCATTTT.

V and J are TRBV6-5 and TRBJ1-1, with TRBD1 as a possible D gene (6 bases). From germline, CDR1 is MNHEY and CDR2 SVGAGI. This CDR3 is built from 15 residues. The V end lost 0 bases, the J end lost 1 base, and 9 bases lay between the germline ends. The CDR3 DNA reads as TGTGCCAGCAGTTACTCTGGGGGACAGAACACTGAAGCTTTCTTT. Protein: CASSYSGGQNTEAFF.

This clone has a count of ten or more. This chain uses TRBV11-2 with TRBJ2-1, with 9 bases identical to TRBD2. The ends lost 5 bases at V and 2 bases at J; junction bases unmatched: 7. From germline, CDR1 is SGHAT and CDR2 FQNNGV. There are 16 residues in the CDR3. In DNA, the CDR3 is TGTGCCAGCAGCCGTCCAATAGCGGGAGCCTACAATGAGCAGTTCTTC. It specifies CASSRPIAGAYNEQFF.

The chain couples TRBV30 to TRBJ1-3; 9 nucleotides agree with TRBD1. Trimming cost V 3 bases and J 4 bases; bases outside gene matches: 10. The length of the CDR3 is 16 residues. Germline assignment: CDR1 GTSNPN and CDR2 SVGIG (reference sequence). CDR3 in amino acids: CAWRLTGGGFGNTIYF. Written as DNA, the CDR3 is TGTGCCTGGAGATTAACAGGGGGCGGATTCGGAAACACCATATATTTT.

The CDR3 loop reads CASSVLGTEAFF. As DNA, the CDR3 is TGTGCCAGCAGTGTACTGGGGACAGAGGCTTTCTTT. The V call is TRBV27, the J call TRBJ1-1; TRBD1 aligns across 7 bases. V was pared by 5 bases and J by 11 bases, with 8 bases of the junction left unmatched. CDR3 length: 12 residues. Germline CDR1 MNHEY, CDR2 SMNVEV (reference sequence).

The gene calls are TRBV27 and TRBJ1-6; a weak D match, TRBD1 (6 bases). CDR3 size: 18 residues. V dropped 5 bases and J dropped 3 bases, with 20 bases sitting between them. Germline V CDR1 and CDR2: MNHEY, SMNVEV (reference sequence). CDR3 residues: CASSRIPDSIVYNSPLHF. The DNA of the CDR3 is TGTGCCAGCAGTCGAATACCGGACAGTATCGTCTATAATTCACCCCTCCACTTT.

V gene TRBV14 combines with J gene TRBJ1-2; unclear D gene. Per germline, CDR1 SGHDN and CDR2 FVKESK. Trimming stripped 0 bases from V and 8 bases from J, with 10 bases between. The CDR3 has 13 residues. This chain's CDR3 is CASSQDAAQGYTF. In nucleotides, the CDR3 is TGTGCCAGCAGCCAAGACGCGGCCCAGGGCTACACCTTC.

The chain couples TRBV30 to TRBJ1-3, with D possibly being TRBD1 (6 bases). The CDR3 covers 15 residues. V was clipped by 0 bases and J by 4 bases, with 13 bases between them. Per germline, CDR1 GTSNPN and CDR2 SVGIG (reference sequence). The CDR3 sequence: CAWSVPGAYGNTIYF. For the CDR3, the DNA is TGTGCCTGGAGTGTCCCAGGGGCGTACGGAAACACCATATATTTT.

The CDR3, as DNA: TGCGCCAGCAGTGAGTCGTCAGTCTCCTACGAGCAGTACTTC. It encodes CASSESSVSYEQYF. The gene calls are TRBV10-2 and TRBJ2-7; no clear D gene. The CDR3 is 14 residues long. Trimming took off 0 bases at V and 0 bases at J, with 6 bases between the two ends. Germline V gene data show CDR1 as WSHSY and CDR2 as SAAADI.

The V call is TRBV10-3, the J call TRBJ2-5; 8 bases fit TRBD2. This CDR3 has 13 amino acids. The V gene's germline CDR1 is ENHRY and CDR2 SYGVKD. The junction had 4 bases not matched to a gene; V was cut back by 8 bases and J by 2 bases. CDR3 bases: TGTGCCATCCGGGGGGGAGGGCAAGAGACCCAGTACTTC. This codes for CAIRGGGQETQYF.

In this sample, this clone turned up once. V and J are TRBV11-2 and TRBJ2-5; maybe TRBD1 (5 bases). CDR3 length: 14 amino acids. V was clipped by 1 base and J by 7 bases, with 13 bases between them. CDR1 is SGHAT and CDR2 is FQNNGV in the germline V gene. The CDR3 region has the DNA TGTGCCAGCAGCTTAGGGGGCGGTAGGGGGACCCAGTACTTC. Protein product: CASSLGGGRGTQYF.

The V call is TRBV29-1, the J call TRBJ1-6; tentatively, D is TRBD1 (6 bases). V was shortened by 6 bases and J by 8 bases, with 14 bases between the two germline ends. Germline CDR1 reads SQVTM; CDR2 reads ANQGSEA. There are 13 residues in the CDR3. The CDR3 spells CSVATGLDSPLHF. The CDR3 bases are TGCAGCGTGGCTACAGGGTTGGATTCACCCCTCCACTTT.

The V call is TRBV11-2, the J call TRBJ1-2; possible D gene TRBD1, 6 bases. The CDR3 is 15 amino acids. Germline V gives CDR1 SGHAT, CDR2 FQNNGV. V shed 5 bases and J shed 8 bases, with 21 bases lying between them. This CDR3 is CASSDTGLRSEGYTF. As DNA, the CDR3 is TGTGCCAGCAGCGATACAGGGTTGAGGAGTGAAGGCTACACCTTC. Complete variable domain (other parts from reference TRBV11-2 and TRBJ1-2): EAGVAQSPRYKIIEKRQSVAFWCNPISGHATLYWYQQILGQGPKLLIQFQNNGVVDDSQLPKDRFSAERLKGVDSTLKIQPAKLEDSAVYLCASSDTGLRSEGYTFGSGTRLTVV.

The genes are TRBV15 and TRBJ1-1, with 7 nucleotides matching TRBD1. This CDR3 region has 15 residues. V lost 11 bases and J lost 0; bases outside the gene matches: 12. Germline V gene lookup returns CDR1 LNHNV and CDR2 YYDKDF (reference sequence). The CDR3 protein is CAVRNWDSMNTEAFF. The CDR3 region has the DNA TGTGCCGTCCGAAACTGGGACAGTATGAACACTGAAGCTTTCTTT. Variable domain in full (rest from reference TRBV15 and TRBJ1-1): DAMVIQNPRYQVTQFGKPVTLSCSQTLNHNVMYWYQQKSSQAPKLLFHYYDKDFNNEADTPDNFQSRRPNTSFCFLDIRSPGLGDTAMYLCAVRNWDSMNTEAFFGQGTRLTVV.

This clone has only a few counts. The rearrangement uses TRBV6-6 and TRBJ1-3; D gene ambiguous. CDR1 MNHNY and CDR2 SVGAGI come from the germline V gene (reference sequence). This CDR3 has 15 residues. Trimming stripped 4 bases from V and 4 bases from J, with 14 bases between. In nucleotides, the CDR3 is TGTGCCAGCAGTTCCCTTGGGAGGGCGGGAAACACCATATATTTT. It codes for CASSSLGRAGNTIYF.

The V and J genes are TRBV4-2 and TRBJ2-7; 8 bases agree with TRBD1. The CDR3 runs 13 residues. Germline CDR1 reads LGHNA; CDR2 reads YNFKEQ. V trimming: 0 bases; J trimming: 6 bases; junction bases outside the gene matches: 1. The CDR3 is CASSQETGAEQYF. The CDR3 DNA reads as TGTGCCAGCAGCCAAGAGACAGGGGCCGAGCAGTACTTC.

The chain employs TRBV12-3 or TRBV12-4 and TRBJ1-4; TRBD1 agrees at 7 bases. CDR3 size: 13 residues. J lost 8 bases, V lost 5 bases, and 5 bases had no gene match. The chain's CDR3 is CASSARQGEKLFF. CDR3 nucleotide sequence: TGTGCCAGCAGTGCAAGACAGGGAGAAAAACTGTTTTTT.

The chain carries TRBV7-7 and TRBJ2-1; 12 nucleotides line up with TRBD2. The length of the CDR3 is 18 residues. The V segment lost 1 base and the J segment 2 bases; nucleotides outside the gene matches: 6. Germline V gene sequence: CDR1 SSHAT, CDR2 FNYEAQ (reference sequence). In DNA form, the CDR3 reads TGTGCCAGCAGCTTAGGGCCGACTAGCGGGAGCGCCTACAATGAGCAGTTCTTC. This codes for CASSLGPTSGSAYNEQFF.

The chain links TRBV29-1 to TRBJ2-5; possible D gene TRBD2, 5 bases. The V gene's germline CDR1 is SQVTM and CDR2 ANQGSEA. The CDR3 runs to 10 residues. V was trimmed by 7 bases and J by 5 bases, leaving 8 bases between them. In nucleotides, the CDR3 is TGCAGCGGACTAAGCGAGACCCAGTACTTC. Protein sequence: CSGLSETQYF.

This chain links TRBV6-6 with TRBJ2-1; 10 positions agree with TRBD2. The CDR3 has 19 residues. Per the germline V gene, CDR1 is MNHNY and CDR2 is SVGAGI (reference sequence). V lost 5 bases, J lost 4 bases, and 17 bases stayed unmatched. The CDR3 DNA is TGTGCCAGCAGTCCGCGACTAGCGGGTGGGGTCCCCCTATACAATGAGCAGTTCTTC. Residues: CASSPRLAGGVPLYNEQFF.

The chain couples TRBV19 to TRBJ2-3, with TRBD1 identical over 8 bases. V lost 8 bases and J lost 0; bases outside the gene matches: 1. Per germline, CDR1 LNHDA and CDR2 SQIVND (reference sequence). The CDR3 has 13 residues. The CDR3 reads CASGDRSTDTQYF. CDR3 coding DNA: TGTGCCAGTGGGGACAGGAGCACAGATACGCAGTATTTT.

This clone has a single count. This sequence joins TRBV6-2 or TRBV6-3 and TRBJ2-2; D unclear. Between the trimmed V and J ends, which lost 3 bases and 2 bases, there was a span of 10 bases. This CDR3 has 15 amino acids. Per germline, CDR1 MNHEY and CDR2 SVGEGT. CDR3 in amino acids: CASSYVAVNTGELFF. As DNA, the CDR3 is TGTGCCAGCAGTTATGTGGCAGTAAACACCGGGGAGCTGTTTTTT.